This is a list of T cell receptor beta chains from one sample in a study of blood T cell repertoires in COVID-19. The data were produced by immunoSEQ multiplex PCR, yet TCRdb's version contains in-frame clones alone and is incomplete. The table shows roughly 110,000 clones, with 70% to 90% occurring only once. Sequencing was done on a sample of peripheral blood. Receptors originate from a woman in her 70s who had recovered from COVID-19. The CDR3 runs from the conserved cysteine through the conserved F or W. The D gene is left open where the match is weak. Clone size is given for some rows only: seen once, a few or many times, or a class if the clone is expanded.

D gene | J gene | V gene | clone size | CDR3 protein | CDR3 DNA
. | TRBJ2-1 | TRBV7-9 | . | CASSLVDSYNEQFF | TGTGCCAGCAGCTTAGTGGACAGCTACAATGAGCAGTTCTTC
TRBD1 | TRBJ1-1 | TRBV6-5 | . | CASRRQGKTEAFF | TGTGCCAGCAGAAGACAGGGCAAGACTGAAGCTTTCTTT
. | TRBJ2-1 | TRBV4-2 | once | CASTRSGGRGAHNEQFF | TGTGCCAGCACCCGCTCCGGGGGGCGGGGCGCCCACAATGAGCAGTTCTTC
TRBD2 | TRBJ2-2 | TRBV27 | . | CASSLDPAGGAGELFF | TGTGCCAGCAGTTTGGATCCAGCGGGAGGCGCCGGGGAGCTGTTTTTT
. | TRBJ2-7 | TRBV6-5 | once | CASTQFGGMHEQYF | TGTGCCAGCACCCAGTTCGGGGGAATGCACGAGCAGTACTTC
TRBD2 | TRBJ2-3 | TRBV6-6 | . | CASSSSGISTDTQYF | TGTGCCAGCAGTTCTAGCGGGATTAGCACAGATACGCAGTATTTT
TRBD1 | TRBJ2-3 | TRBV2 | . | CASREGQGSTDTQYF | TGTGCCAGCAGGGAGGGACAGGGTAGCACAGATACGCAGTATTTT
TRBD2 | TRBJ2-7 | TRBV28 | . | CASSFPLLAGGYEQYF | TGTGCCAGCAGTTTTCCCTTACTAGCGGGAGGCTACGAGCAGTACTTC
. | TRBJ2-1 | TRBV5-5 | . | CASSHQGVRAYEQFF | TGTGCCAGCAGCCATCAAGGGGTCAGGGCCTATGAGCAGTTCTTC
. | TRBJ2-1 | TRBV6-2/TRBV6-3 | . | CASSSRQSSSYNEQFF | TGTGCCAGCAGTTCTAGACAGTCGAGCTCCTACAATGAGCAGTTCTTC
. | TRBJ2-2 | TRBV5-5 | . | CASSVYRAGELFF | TGTGCCAGCAGCGTTTACCGGGCCGGGGAGCTGTTTTTT
. | TRBJ1-5 | TRBV28 | . | CASSLARGGGNQPQHF | TGTGCCAGCAGTTTAGCCCGTGGGGGGGGCAATCAGCCCCAGCATTTT
. | TRBJ2-7 | TRBV21-1 | . | CASSTRLAWSYEQYF | TGTGCCAGCAGCACCCGACTAGCGTGGTCCTACGAGCAGTACTTC
. | TRBJ1-5 | TRBV15 | . | CATSSWGEGNQPQHF | TGTGCCACCAGCAGTTGGGGGGAGGGCAATCAGCCCCAGCATTTT
. | TRBJ2-7 | TRBV9 | . | CASSVAPGLYEQYF | TGTGCCAGCAGCGTAGCCCCAGGGTTATACGAGCAGTACTTC
. | TRBJ1-1 | TRBV30 | . | CAWSEIETEAFF | TGTGCCTGGAGTGAAATAGAAACTGAAGCTTTCTTT
TRBD2 | TRBJ2-1 | TRBV15 | once | CATSRWLAGENEQFF | TGTGCCACCAGCAGGTGGCTAGCGGGAGAAAATGAGCAGTTCTTC
. | TRBJ2-7 | TRBV5-3 | once | CARSLGRGHYEQYF | TGTGCCAGAAGCTTGGGCCGAGGGCACTACGAGCAGTACTTC
. | TRBJ1-1 | TRBV6-5 | . | CASRPTRSNTEAFF | TGTGCCAGCAGACCGACAAGGTCGAACACTGAAGCTTTCTTT
TRBD1 | TRBJ1-6 | TRBV6-6 | . | CASSYGTGLGSPLHF | TGTGCCAGCAGTTACGGGACAGGGCTCGGATCACCCCTCCACTTT
. | TRBJ2-1 | TRBV15 | once | CATTRGSYNEQFF | TGTGCCACCACTCGCGGGTCCTACAATGAGCAGTTCTTC
. | TRBJ2-7 | TRBV24-1 | . | CATSDRRGSFYEQYF | TGTGCCACCAGTGATCGCAGGGGCTCCTTCTACGAGCAGTACTTC
. | TRBJ2-1 | TRBV6-2/TRBV6-3 | . | CASSYSSLANEQFF | TGTGCCAGCAGTTACTCATCCCTAGCCAATGAGCAGTTCTTC
TRBD2 | TRBJ2-5 | TRBV7-9 | . | CASSLVGLGETQYF | TGTGCCAGCAGCTTAGTCGGACTAGGGGAGACCCAGTACTTC
. | TRBJ2-3 | TRBV3-1/TRBV3-2 | . | CASSQRSNLADTQYF | TGTGCCAGCAGCCAGCGATCCAACTTGGCAGATACGCAGTATTTT
. | TRBJ2-5 | TRBV5-1 | . | CASSTDRNQETQYF | TGCGCCAGCAGCACCGACAGAAACCAAGAGACCCAGTACTTC
. | TRBJ1-6 | TRBV19 | . | CASSIAGRFSPLHF | TGTGCCAGTAGTATAGCAGGGCGATTCTCACCCCTCCACTTT
TRBD1 | TRBJ2-1 | TRBV7-9 | . | CASSSRGGGPSYNEQFF | TGTGCCAGCAGCTCCCGAGGGGGCGGGCCCTCCTACAATGAGCAGTTCTTC
TRBD2 | TRBJ2-1 | TRBV5-1 | . | CASSSIAGMSYNEQFF | TGCGCCAGCAGCTCGATAGCGGGGATGTCCTACAATGAGCAGTTCTTC
TRBD2 | TRBJ2-1 | TRBV3-1/TRBV3-2 | . | CASSLGLAGRMQFF | TGTGCCAGCAGCCTAGGACTAGCGGGGCGTATGCAGTTCTTC
. | TRBJ1-2 | TRBV28 | . | CASSLSGWGGRSHYGYTF | TGTGCCAGCAGTTTGTCAGGGTGGGGGGGGCGATCCCACTATGGCTACACCTTC
TRBD2 | TRBJ2-1 | TRBV19 | . | CASSNDSGDEQFF | TGTGCCAGTAGTAACGACAGCGGGGATGAGCAGTTCTTC
. | TRBJ2-3 | TRBV5-4 | . | CASSSARSSTDTQYF | TGTGCCAGCAGCTCCGCGCGATCTAGCACAGATACGCAGTATTTT
TRBD1 | TRBJ1-2 | TRBV19 | . | CASSKISDRTRWGYTF | TGTGCCAGTAGTAAGATTTCGGACAGGACAAGATGGGGCTACACCTTC
. | TRBJ2-1 | TRBV5-4 | . | CASSSGGQLYNEQFF | TGTGCCAGCAGCTCCGGAGGACAGCTCTACAATGAGCAGTTCTTC
TRBD2 | TRBJ2-5 | TRBV30 | . | CAWSDRLAGGTETQYF | TGTGCCTGGAGTGACCGACTAGCGGGGGGGACAGAGACCCAGTACTTC
. | TRBJ1-4 | TRBV4-2 | few | CASSTTGANNEKLFF | TGTGCCAGCAGCACGACAGGAGCTAATAATGAAAAACTGTTTTTT
. | TRBJ2-5 | TRBV6-5 | . | CASSYSGMETQYF | TGTGCCAGCAGTTACTCGGGCATGGAGACCCAGTACTTC
TRBD2 | TRBJ2-7 | TRBV7-8 | . | CASSLAVGLAGIYEQYF | TGTGCCAGCAGCTTAGCAGTAGGGCTAGCGGGAATCTACGAGCAGTACTTC
. | TRBJ2-6 | TRBV18 | few | CASSPRGVLSGANVLTF | TGTGCCAGCTCACCAAGGGGTGTTCTCTCTGGGGCCAACGTCCTGACTTTC
. | TRBJ2-1 | TRBV7-6 | once | CASSSWFGIFNNEQFF | TGTGCCAGCAGCTCCTGGTTCGGGATTTTCAACAATGAGCAGTTCTTC
TRBD2 | TRBJ2-6 | TRBV19 | . | CASRQLAGGRSGANVLTF | TGTGCCAGTAGACAATTAGCGGGAGGGCGCTCTGGGGCCAACGTCCTGACTTTC
TRBD2 | TRBJ2-1 | TRBV6-2/TRBV6-3 | . | CASSYRSGGMNEQFF | TGTGCCAGCAGTTACCGTTCGGGGGGGATGAATGAGCAGTTCTTC
. | TRBJ1-3 | TRBV7-2 | once | CASSLSSGAGNTIYF | TGTGCCAGCAGCTTGTCGTCCGGGGCTGGAAACACCATATATTTT
. | TRBJ2-7 | TRBV18 | . | CASSPREGSYEQYF | TGTGCCAGCTCACCCCGGGAAGGGTCATACGAGCAGTACTTC
. | TRBJ1-6 | TRBV4-2 | . | CASSQGRDSPLHF | TGTGCCAGCAGCCAAGGACGGGATTCACCCCTCCACTTT